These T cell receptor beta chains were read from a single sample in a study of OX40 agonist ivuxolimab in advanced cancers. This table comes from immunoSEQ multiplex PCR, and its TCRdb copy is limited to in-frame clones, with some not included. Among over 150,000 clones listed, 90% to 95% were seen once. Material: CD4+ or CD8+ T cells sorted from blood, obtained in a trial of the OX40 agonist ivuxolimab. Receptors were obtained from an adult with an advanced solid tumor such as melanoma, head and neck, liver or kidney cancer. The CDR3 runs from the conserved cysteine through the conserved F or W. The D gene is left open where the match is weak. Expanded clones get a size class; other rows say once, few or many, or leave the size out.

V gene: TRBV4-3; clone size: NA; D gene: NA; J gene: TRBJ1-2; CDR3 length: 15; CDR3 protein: CASSQDSMGAYGYTF; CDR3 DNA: TGCGCCAGCAGCCAAGATTCAATGGGGGCCTATGGCTACACCTTC
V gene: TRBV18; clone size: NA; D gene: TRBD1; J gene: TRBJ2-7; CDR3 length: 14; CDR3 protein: CASSPGQAVYEQYF; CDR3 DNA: TGTGCCAGCTCACCTGGACAGGCTGTCTACGAGCAGTACTTC
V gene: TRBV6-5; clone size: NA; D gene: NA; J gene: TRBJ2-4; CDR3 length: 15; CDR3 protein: CASSYGYTSGNIQYF; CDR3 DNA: TGTGCCAGCAGTTACGGGTATACATCCGGGAACATTCAGTACTTC
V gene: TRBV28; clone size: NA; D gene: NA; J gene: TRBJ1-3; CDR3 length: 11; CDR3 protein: CASSPGNTIYF; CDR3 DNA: TGTGCCAGCAGCCCAGGAAACACCATATATTTT
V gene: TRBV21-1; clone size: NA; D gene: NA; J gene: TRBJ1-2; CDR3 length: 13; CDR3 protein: CATRGQGAFGYTF; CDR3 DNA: TGTGCCACCCGGGGACAGGGGGCGTTTGGCTACACCTTC
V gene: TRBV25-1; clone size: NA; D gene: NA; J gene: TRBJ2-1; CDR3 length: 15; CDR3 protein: CASSVRDVRNNEQFF; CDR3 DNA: TGTGCCAGCAGTGTGCGGGATGTGCGAAACAATGAGCAGTTCTTC
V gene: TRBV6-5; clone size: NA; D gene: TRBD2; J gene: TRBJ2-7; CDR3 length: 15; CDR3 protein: CASSQGGLASYEQYF; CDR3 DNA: TGTGCCAGCAGTCAGGGGGGACTAGCGAGCTACGAGCAGTACTTC
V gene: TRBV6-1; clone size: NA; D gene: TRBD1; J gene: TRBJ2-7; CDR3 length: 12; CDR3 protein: CATLQGAYEQYF; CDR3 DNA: TGTGCCACCTTACAGGGGGCATACGAGCAGTACTTC
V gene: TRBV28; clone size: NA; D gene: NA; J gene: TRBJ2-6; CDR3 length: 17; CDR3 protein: CASSLWAQNSGANVLTF; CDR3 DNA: TGTGCCAGCAGTTTATGGGCACAGAACTCTGGGGCCAACGTCCTGACTTTC
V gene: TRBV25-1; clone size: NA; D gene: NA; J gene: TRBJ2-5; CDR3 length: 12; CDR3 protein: CASTVGGETQYF; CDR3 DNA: TGTGCCAGCACCGTGGGAGGAGAGACCCAGTACTTC
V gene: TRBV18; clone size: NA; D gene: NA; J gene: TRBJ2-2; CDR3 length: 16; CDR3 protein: CASSPWTNPTAGELFF; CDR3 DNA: TGTGCCAGCTCACCCTGGACCAACCCGACCGCCGGGGAGCTGTTTTTT
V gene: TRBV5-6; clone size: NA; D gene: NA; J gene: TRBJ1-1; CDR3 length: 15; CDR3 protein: CASSLLGHLNTEAFF; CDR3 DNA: TGTGCCAGCAGCCTACTAGGACACTTGAACACTGAAGCTTTCTTT
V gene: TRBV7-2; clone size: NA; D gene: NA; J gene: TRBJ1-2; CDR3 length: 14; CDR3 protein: CASSLGRQPGGYTF; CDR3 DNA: TGTGCCAGCAGCTTAGGGCGACAGCCCGGGGGCTACACCTTC
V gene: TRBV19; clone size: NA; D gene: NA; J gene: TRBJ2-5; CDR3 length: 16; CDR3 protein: CASSLPGPLYQETQYF; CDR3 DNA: TGTGCCAGTAGTTTACCGGGACCGTTGTACCAAGAGACCCAGTACTTC
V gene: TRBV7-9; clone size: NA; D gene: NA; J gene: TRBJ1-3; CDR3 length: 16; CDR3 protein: CASSTPRGGGRNTIYF; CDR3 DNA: TGTGCCAGCAGCACCCCTCGGGGGGGCGGGAGAAACACCATATATTTT
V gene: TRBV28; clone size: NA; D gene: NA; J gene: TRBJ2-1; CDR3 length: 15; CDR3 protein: CASSPLSETYNEQFF; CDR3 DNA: TGTGCCAGCAGTCCCCTTAGCGAAACCTACAATGAGCAGTTCTTC
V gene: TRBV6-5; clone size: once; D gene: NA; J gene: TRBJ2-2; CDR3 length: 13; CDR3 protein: CASSANRAGELFF; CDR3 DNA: TGTGCCAGCAGTGCTAACAGGGCCGGGGAGCTGTTTTTT
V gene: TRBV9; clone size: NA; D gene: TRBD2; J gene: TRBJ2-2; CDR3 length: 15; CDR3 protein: CASSVRDYNTGELFF; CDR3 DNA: TGTGCCAGCAGCGTGCGGGACTACAACACCGGGGAGCTGTTTTTT
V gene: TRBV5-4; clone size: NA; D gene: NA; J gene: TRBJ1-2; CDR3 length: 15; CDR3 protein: CASSLFKQGIGGYTF; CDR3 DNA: TGTGCCAGCAGCTTATTCAAACAGGGTATAGGTGGCTACACCTTC
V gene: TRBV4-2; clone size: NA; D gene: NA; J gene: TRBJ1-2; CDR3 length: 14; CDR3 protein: CASSQDRDNYGYTF; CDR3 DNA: TGTGCCAGCAGCCAAGATCGCGATAACTATGGCTACACCTTC
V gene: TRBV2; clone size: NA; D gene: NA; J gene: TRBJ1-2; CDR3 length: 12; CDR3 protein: CASTYHVVGYTF; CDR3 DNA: TGTGCCAGCACCTATCATGTGGTTGGCTACACCTTC
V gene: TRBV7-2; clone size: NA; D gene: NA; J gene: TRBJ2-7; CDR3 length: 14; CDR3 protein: CASSLGGLGDRAIF; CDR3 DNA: TGTGCCAGCAGCTTAGGGGGACTAGGGGACAGGGCCATTTTC
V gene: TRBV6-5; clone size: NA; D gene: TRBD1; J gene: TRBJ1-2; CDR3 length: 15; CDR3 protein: CASSYSPGGNYGYTF; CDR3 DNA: TGTGCCAGCAGTTACTCCCCAGGGGGGAACTATGGCTACACCTTC
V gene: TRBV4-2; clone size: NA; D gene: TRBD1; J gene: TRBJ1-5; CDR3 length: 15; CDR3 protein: CASSQEDRKNQPQHF; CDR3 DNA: TGTGCCAGCAGCCAAGAGGACAGGAAGAATCAGCCCCAGCATTTT
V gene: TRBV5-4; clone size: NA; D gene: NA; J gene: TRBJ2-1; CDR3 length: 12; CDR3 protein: CASSWGYNEQFF; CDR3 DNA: TGTGCCAGCAGCTGGGGGTACAATGAGCAGTTCTTC
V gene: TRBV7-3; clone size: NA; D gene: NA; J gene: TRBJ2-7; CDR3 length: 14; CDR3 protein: CASSPHLGFREQYF; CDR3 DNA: TGTGCCAGCAGCCCACACTTGGGTTTTCGCGAGCAGTACTTC
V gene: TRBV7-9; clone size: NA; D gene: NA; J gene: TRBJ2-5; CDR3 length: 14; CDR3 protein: CASSLYLDEETQYF; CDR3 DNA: TGTGCCAGCAGCTTATATCTCGATGAAGAGACCCAGTACTTC
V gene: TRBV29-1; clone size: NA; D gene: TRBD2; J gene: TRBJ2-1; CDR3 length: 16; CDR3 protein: CSVEGPSGSSYNEQFF; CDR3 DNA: TGCAGCGTTGAAGGCCCTAGCGGGAGCTCCTACAATGAGCAGTTCTTC
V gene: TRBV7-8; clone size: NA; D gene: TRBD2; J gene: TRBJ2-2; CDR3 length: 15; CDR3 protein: CASSLKREGTGELFF; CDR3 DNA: TGTGCCAGCAGCTTAAAGCGGGAGGGTACCGGGGAGCTGTTTTTT
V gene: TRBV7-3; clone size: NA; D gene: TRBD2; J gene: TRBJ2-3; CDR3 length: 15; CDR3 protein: CASSTGTSGTDTQYF; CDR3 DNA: TGTGCCAGCAGCACCGGGACTAGCGGAACAGATACGCAGTATTTT
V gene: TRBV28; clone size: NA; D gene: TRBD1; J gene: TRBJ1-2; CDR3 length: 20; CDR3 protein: CASSMGQGLFFPPTNYGYTF; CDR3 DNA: TGTGCCAGCAGTATGGGACAGGGCCTCTTCTTCCCCCCGACTAACTATGGCTACACCTTC
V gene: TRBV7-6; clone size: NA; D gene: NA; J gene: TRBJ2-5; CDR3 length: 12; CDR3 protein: CASSLALETQYF; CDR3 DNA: TGTGCCAGCAGCTTAGCGCTGGAGACCCAGTACTTC
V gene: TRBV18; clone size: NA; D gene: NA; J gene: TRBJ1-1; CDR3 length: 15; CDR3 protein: CASSPREELNTEAFF; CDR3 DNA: TGTGCCAGCTCACCCCGAGAGGAGCTCAACACTGAAGCTTTCTTT